One and the same sample provided the 25 T cell receptor beta chains below, sequenced in a study of CD8 T cells in Susac syndrome. Reverse transcription used 0.5 to 1 ug RNA and random hexamers. Using its own MiXCR run on the immunoSEQ multiplex PCR reads, TCRdb lists one record per CDR3 protein. The sample holds about 150,000 distinct CDR3 sequences, roughly 95% seen once. Sequencing was performed on CD4+ T cells from PBMCs. These receptors were collected from a human donor with Susac syndrome.

The chain carries TRBV9 and TRBJ1-5; possible D gene TRBD1, 6 bases. Germline V CDR1 and CDR2: SGDLS, YYNGEE. Trimming took off 4 bases at V and 0 bases at J, with 14 bases between the two ends. The CDR3 is 16 residues long. As DNA, the CDR3 is TGTGCCAGCAGCTTGGGGGCAGACTTTAGCAATCAGCCCCAGCATTTT. Encoded protein: CASSLGADFSNQPQHF.

This rearrangement joins TRBV29-1 to TRBJ1-1, with TRBD1 identical over 7 bases. J was trimmed by 3 bases and V by 1 base; bases with no gene match: 14. Germline values: CDR1 SQVTM, CDR2 ANQGSEA. The CDR3 covers 17 residues. CDR3 residues: CSVEVRPLTGRDTEAFF. The CDR3 bases are TGCAGCGTTGAAGTCCGGCCCCTGACAGGGAGGGACACTGAAGCTTTCTTT.

The chain uses TRBV27 and TRBJ2-7, with TRBD1 matching 9 bases. Germline loops: CDR1 MNHEY, CDR2 SMNVEV (reference sequence). The CDR3 totals 13 residues. V gave up 4 bases and J gave up 5 bases; unmatched junction bases: 3. CDR3 loop: CASSWTGVDEQYF. The CDR3 nucleotides are TGTGCCAGCAGTTGGACAGGGGTGGACGAGCAGTACTTC.

The rearrangement joins TRBV7-9 to TRBJ2-3, with 7 bases that match TRBD2. Losses at the gene ends were 3 bases for V and 3 bases for J; bases not matched to a gene: 6. Per germline, CDR1 SEHNR and CDR2 FQNEAQ (reference sequence). This CDR3 is 15 amino acids long. The CDR3 DNA is TGTGCCAGCAGCTTCCGGGGGGTCGGAACAGATACGCAGTATTTT. It encodes CASSFRGVGTDTQYF.

The chain has TRBV29-1 and TRBJ1-2; no clear D. Per the germline V gene, CDR1 is SQVTM and CDR2 is ANQGSEA. The CDR3 length is 11 residues. With 6 bases removed from V and 7 bases from J, the gap between germline ends came to 12 bases. The CDR3 DNA reads TGCAGCGTAGTCCTGGGTGGTGGCTACACCTTC. The encoded protein is CSVVLGGGYTF.

The gene calls are TRBV29-1 and TRBJ2-1; D gene unclear. The CDR3 loop spans 8 amino acids. Germline lookup yields CDR1 SQVTM and CDR2 ANQGSEA. The CDR3 is CGRVGQFF. The CDR3 DNA reads TGCGGCCGGGTGGGGCAGTTCTTC.

This clonotype showed up just once. V usage is TRBV12-3 or TRBV12-4 and J usage is TRBJ1-6, with D possibly being TRBD1 (5 bases). The CDR3 loop spans 14 amino acids. Trimming removed 0 bases from V and 10 bases from J, with 10 bases in between. The CDR3 DNA is TGTGCCAGCAGTTTAGCAGGGGAGTCATCACCCCTCCACTTT. It specifies CASSLAGESSPLHF.

The chain has TRBV9 and TRBJ1-6, with a tentative D call TRBD1 (5 bases). Trimming left V 5 bases short and J 4 bases short, with 13 bases between. Germline loops: CDR1 SGDLS, CDR2 YYNGEE. The CDR3 loop spans 15 amino acids. The CDR3 reads CASSYGAAYNSPLHF. The CDR3 nucleotides are TGTGCCAGCAGTTACGGGGCAGCATATAATTCACCCCTCCACTTT.

This chain joins TRBV19 and TRBJ1-1; D is unclear. The CDR3 loop spans 14 amino acids. The V end was cut by 5 bases, the J end by 0 bases, with 10 bases between. Germline CDR1 and CDR2: LNHDA and SQIVND (reference sequence). This CDR3 is CASSAQLLNTEAFF. The CDR3 nucleotides are TGTGCCAGTAGTGCACAGCTATTGAACACTGAAGCTTTCTTT.

The chain uses TRBV29-1 and TRBJ2-7, with 10 bases fitting TRBD2. Germline V lookup: CDR1 SQVTM, CDR2 ANQGSEA. This CDR3 region has 11 residues. Trimming removed 6 bases from V and 4 bases from J; junction bases left unmatched: 0. CDR3 sequence (DNA): TGCAGCGTGGGACTAGCGTACGAGCAGTACTTC. Amino acid sequence: CSVGLAYEQYF.

V and J are TRBV7-9 and TRBJ2-1; 7 bases match TRBD1. CDR1 SEHNR and CDR2 FQNEAQ come from the germline V gene (reference sequence). The CDR3 is 12 residues long. With V trimmed by 10 bases and J by 3 bases, 3 bases remained unmatched. The CDR3 loop reads CATGQVYNEQFF. The CDR3 coding sequence is TGTGCCACCGGACAGGTCTACAATGAGCAGTTCTTC.

The chain joins TRBV2 to TRBJ2-1, with TRBD2 matching over 9 bases. This CDR3 spans 14 amino acids. The ends lost 2 bases at V and 10 bases at J; junction bases unmatched: 6. The germline gives CDR1 SNHLY, CDR2 FYNNEI. In nucleotides, the CDR3 is TGTGCCAGCAGTGAAACGGGACTAGCAGGGGAGCAGTTCTTC. Amino acids: CASSETGLAGEQFF.

This CDR3 is CASSVRGRDGYTF. The DNA of the CDR3 is TGTGCCAGCAGTGTTAGGGGGCGGGATGGCTACACCTTC. The chain joins TRBV25-1 to TRBJ1-2, with TRBD1 identical over 7 bases. V shed 4 bases and J 6 bases; nucleotides not matched to a gene: 5. The CDR3 contains 13 residues. Germline values: CDR1 MGHDK, CDR2 SYGVNS.

This rearrangement joins TRBV29-1 to TRBJ2-7; D possibly corresponds to TRBD1 (5 bases). Germline V gene lookup returns CDR1 SQVTM and CDR2 ANQGSEA. The ends were cut back, 1 base at V and 6 bases at J, with 13 bases in the middle. This CDR3 has 13 residues. DNA of the CDR3: TGCAGCGTTGAAGGTCAGGGCATCTCCGAGCAGTACTTC. It codes for CSVEGQGISEQYF.

A single count supports this clonotype. This chain links TRBV20-1 with TRBJ1-5, with 9 nucleotides matching TRBD1. The germline V gene has CDR1 DFQATT and CDR2 SNEGSKA (reference sequence). The CDR3 covers 13 residues. Unmatched junction bases numbered 6, after V lost 6 bases and J lost 6 bases. The CDR3 protein is CSADRGLGQPQHF. The DNA for the CDR3 is TGCAGTGCCGACAGGGGGTTAGGTCAGCCCCAGCATTTT.

The CDR3 protein is CASSPWYSNQPQHF. The CDR3 nucleotides read TGTGCCAGCAGCCCTTGGTATAGCAATCAGCCCCAGCATTTT. This sequence joins TRBV5-6 and TRBJ1-5; no clear D. The CDR3 contains 14 residues. V shed 4 bases and J shed 0 bases, with 8 bases lying between them. Looked up from germline, CDR1 is SGHDT and CDR2 is YYEEEE.

This chain links TRBV20-1 with TRBJ2-3; D is unclear. V was cut by 4 bases and J by 6 bases, with 11 bases left in between. CDR1 DFQATT and CDR2 SNEGSKA come from the germline V gene (reference sequence). This CDR3 has 12 residues. This chain's CDR3 is CSAIRSGDTQYF. In DNA, the CDR3 is TGCAGTGCTATCCGAAGTGGGGATACGCAGTATTTT.

The genes are TRBV5-1 and TRBJ1-5; no clear D gene. The ends were cut back, 0 bases at V and 5 bases at J, with 15 bases in the middle. The V gene's germline CDR1 is SGHRS and CDR2 YFSETQ. The CDR3 covers 16 residues. CDR3 DNA sequence: TGCGCCAGCAGCTTGGCCCCGAGTCCCCCAGATCAGCCCCAGCATTTT. As protein: CASSLAPSPPDQPQHF.

The table lists this clonotype with a count of one. The chain couples TRBV27 to TRBJ2-1, with 12 bases lining up with TRBD2. CDR1 is MNHEY and CDR2 is SMNVEV in the germline V gene (reference sequence). The CDR3 contains 16 residues. V gave up 3 bases and J gave up 5 bases; unmatched junction bases: 5. The CDR3 spells CASSFYLAGGDNEQFF. As DNA, the CDR3 is TGTGCCAGCAGTTTTTACCTAGCGGGGGGGGACAATGAGCAGTTCTTC.

The DNA for the CDR3 is TGTGCCAGCAGCGTTGGGGCGGAACAAGAGACCCAGTACTTC. This codes for CASSVGAEQETQYF. The chain combines TRBV9 with TRBJ2-5; a possible D gene is TRBD1 (5 bases). Trimming removed 2 bases at V and 2 bases at J, with 10 bases between. The germline CDR1 and CDR2 sequences are SGDLS and YYNGEE. CDR3 length: 14 residues.

The table lists this clonotype with a count of one. The chain carries TRBV12-3 or TRBV12-4 and TRBJ2-5; D may be TRBD2 (6 bases). This CDR3 is 15 amino acids long. V lost 3 bases and J lost 3, with 14 bases in between. The CDR3 DNA reads as TGTGCCAGCAGTTTGGGAACTCGCGGGGAAGAGACCCAGTACTTC. Its translation: CASSLGTRGEETQYF.

J is TRBJ2-1 and V is TRBV20-1, with TRBD2 as a possible D gene (7 bases). The CDR3 totals 15 residues. Between the trimmed V and J ends, which lost 5 bases and 2 bases, there was a span of 16 bases. Germline V gene data show CDR1 as DFQATT and CDR2 as SNEGSKA (reference sequence). This chain's CDR3 is CSAGRWRGPYNEQFF. DNA of the CDR3: TGCAGTGCTGGGCGGTGGCGGGGGCCCTACAATGAGCAGTTCTTC.

This clonotype was picked up a small number of times. The rearrangement links TRBV2 to TRBJ1-1, with D possibly matching TRBD1 (5 bases). The CDR3 spans 14 residues. Trimming pared 4 bases from V and 4 bases from J, leaving 13 bases between. CDR1 and CDR2 (germline): SNHLY, FYNNEI. CDR3 sequence (DNA): TGTGCCAGCAGTGGGGCGGGCCAGGGCACTGAAGCTTTCTTT. It translates to CASSGAGQGTEAFF.

The chain has TRBV5-1 and TRBJ2-1; no reliable D call. This CDR3 contains 11 residues. V was clipped by 6 bases and J by 6 bases, with 7 bases between them. Per the germline V gene, CDR1 is SGHRS and CDR2 is YFSETQ. CDR3 coding DNA: TGCGCCAGCATTGGGATCAATGAGCAGTTCTTC. Translated, it gives CASIGINEQFF.

The chain combines TRBV3-1 with TRBJ1-6, with 7 positions matching TRBD1. Looked up from germline, CDR1 is LGHDT and CDR2 is YNNKEL (reference sequence). After removal of 1 base from V and 13 bases from J, the junction contained 4 bases not matched to a gene. CDR3 length: 13 amino acids. CDR3 sequence (DNA): TGTGCCAGCAGCCAAGGGCAGGACAGGCCCCTCCACTTT. Its protein product is CASSQGQDRPLHF.